This T cell receptor beta chain stems from a study of blood T cells in healthy people across ages. Donors each provided ten milliliters of peripheral blood. As for this clonotype: Its matching antigen is unknown. A much larger clone sits a single nucleotide away, making a read error possible.

The V gene's germline CDR1 is GTSNPN and CDR2 SVGIG (reference sequence). The V gene lost 2 bases and the J gene lost 2 bases, with 1 base spanning the gap. This CDR3 region has 12 residues. Overall study findings and caveats: Bulk PBMC profiling left naive and antigen-experienced comparisons inconclusive.

Next came a second PCR, run for roughly 6 to 11 cycles, which used a sample-barcoded 5' primer along with a J-beta primer mix. One entry per CDR3 protein results from TCRdb running MiXCR on the 5' RACE reads. The sample has about 670,000 distinct CDR3 sequences; about 50% are singletons. The origin of this receptor is a woman at least 80 years old in good health. The source material was blood. The V and J genes are TRBV30 and TRBJ2-6; D is undetermined. The CDR3 bases are TGTGCCTGGAGTCCTGGGGCCAACGTCCTGACTTTC. Residues: CAWSPGANVLTF.